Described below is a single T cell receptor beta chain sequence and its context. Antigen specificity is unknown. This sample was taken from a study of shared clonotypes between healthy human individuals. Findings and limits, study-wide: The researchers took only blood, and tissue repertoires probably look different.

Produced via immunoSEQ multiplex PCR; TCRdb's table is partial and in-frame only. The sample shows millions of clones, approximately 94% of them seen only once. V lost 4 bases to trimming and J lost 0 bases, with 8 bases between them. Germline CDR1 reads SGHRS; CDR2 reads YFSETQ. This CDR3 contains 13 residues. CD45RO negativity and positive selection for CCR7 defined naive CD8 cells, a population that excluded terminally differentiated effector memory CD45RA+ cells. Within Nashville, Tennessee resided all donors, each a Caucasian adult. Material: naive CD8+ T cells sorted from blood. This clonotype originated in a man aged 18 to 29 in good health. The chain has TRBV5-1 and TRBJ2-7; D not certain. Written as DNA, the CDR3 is TGCGCCAGCAGCGTGGAACCCTCCTACGAGCAGTACTTC. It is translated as CASSVEPSYEQYF.